The clone carrying this TCR beta chain came up a few times. Its antigen remains unidentified. The CDR3 totals 17 residues. The germline V gene encodes CDR1 SGHAT and CDR2 FQDESV (reference sequence). Trimming removed 5 bases from V and 3 bases from J, with 20 bases in between. The sample comes from a study of chemoradiotherapy in HPV16-positive cancers. As for the study in general: Candidate HPV-specific clones and shared TCR motifs came from a couple of HPV16-positive patients.

Regarding the study as a whole: Candidate HPV-specific clones and E7-related TCR motifs grew in tumor during treatment. Better recurrence-free survival went with HPV-responsive T-cell expansion in HPV16-positive patients. Only a couple of HPV16-positive patients supplied the functional HPV-specificity definition.

Here immunoSEQ multiplex PCR was the method, and the copy in TCRdb shows in-frame clones only, minus some. The sample includes about 39,000 clones, around 82% of them seen just once. The TCR comes from a human donor with HPV-associated anogenital cancer. Material: blood, obtained from a patient who underwent chemoradiotherapy. This chain connects TRBV11-1 to TRBJ1-5, with D possibly being TRBD1 (5 bases). CDR3 DNA sequence: TGTGCCAGCAGCGCCGGGTTGGGGGAGGGGCACAATCAGCCCCAGCATTTT. It translates to CASSAGLGEGHNQPQHF.